This T cell receptor beta chain is from a study of blood T cell repertoires in COVID-19. Across the whole study: Material from acute and convalescent COVID-19 was sourced from the United States, Italy and Spain. PBMCs, B-cell-depleted T cells, or T cells provided the cDNA or gDNA that made up the material.

Trimming took off 6 bases at V and 0 bases at J, with 17 bases between the two ends. From germline, CDR1 is MDHEN and CDR2 SYDVKM. CDR3 size: 16 residues. Only in-frame clones appear in the TCRdb table, and some are missing; sequencing was by immunoSEQ multiplex PCR. The sample has under 450,000 clones, over 75% seen once. The rearrangement joins TRBV28 to TRBJ2-5; D may be TRBD2 (6 bases). The clonotype comes from a young woman who had recovered from COVID-19. Sequences were obtained from PBMCs or T cells enriched from blood (not recorded which). CDR3 nucleotides: TGTGCCAGCAGCCTGGGACTTACTTTGTACCAAGAGACCCAGTACTTC. This encodes CASSLGLTLYQETQYF.